These T cell receptor beta chains were read from a single sample in a study of molecular identifiers for immune sequencing clone quantification. TCRdb reprocessed the PCR reads with MiXCR, giving one entry per CDR3 protein. The sample has over 300,000 distinct CDR3 sequences, over 20% seen once. The sequencing input was naive CD8+ T cells from blood, with Jurkat cell RNA spiked in. The source of these receptors is a human donor in good health. Some libraries in this study had Jurkat cell RNA spiked in. The CDR3 runs from the conserved cysteine through the conserved F or W. Fields, in order: V gene, J gene, CDR3 protein.

TRBV4-3	TRBJ1-3	CARRPAQGGGNTIYF
TRBV7-6	TRBJ2-6	CASSLTGGALAGANVLTF
TRBV12-3/TRBV12-4	TRBJ2-7	CASSLSAGGRYEQYF
TRBV12-3/TRBV12-4	TRBJ2-7	CASSPEYEQYF
TRBV7-9	TRBJ2-7	CASSPGLTGSYEQYF
TRBV6-2/TRBV6-3	TRBJ2-3	CASSGEYTDTQYF
TRBV12-3/TRBV12-4	TRBJ1-4	CASNDAVGEKLFF
TRBV7-9	TRBJ1-4	CASSFGQGEKLFF
TRBV3-1	TRBJ1-1	CASSQEEDPNTEAFF
TRBV5-1	TRBJ2-2	CASRSGPNTGELFF
TRBV6-2/TRBV6-3	TRBJ2-1	CATLQGSYNEQFF
TRBV14	TRBJ2-2	CASSRLAGPVTGELFF
TRBV4-1	TRBJ2-7	CASNQALRGGYEQYF
TRBV11-2	TRBJ1-1	CAYADIWNTEAFF
TRBV4-3	TRBJ2-7	CASSQTAGTSGDKYF
TRBV5-4	TRBJ1-1	CASTLSGSTEAFF
TRBV6-5	TRBJ2-5	CASKNRGRTWAETQYF
TRBV5-1	TRBJ1-1	CASSPQGHTEAFF
TRBV24-1	TRBJ2-3	CATREGGSRKGALPDTQYF
TRBV27	TRBJ2-6	CASRETSGGAYSGANVLTF
TRBV12-5	TRBJ2-1	CASGFPLGDNEQFF
TRBV28	TRBJ2-7	CASSFRGTTSYEQYF
TRBV7-2	TRBJ1-1	CASSSGTGTEAFF
TRBV7-9	TRBJ2-1	CASSAGGRVGNEQFF
TRBV2	TRBJ2-2	CDSSEKVPGQTNTGELFF
TRBV19	TRBJ2-1	CASSILAGAGYNEQFF
TRBV5-1	TRBJ1-5	CASSLVGNSNQPQHF
TRBV11-2	TRBJ2-1	CASSWDSNYNEQFF
TRBV28	TRBJ2-1	CASSEETGSYNEQFF
TRBV29-1	TRBJ2-5	CSVEIETQYF
TRBV7-9	TRBJ1-4	CASSEPTGTTNEKLFF
TRBV15	TRBJ1-1	CATSIGGGQLEAFF
TRBV11-2	TRBJ2-1	CASSLSGATYNEQFF
TRBV4-1	TRBJ2-5	CASSQLGTGGVETQYF
TRBV27	TRBJ2-7	CASSSGPLYEQYF
TRBV4-3	TRBJ2-7	CASSQDSGPPYEQYF
TRBV4-1	TRBJ2-1	CASSQKAGSSYNEQFF
TRBV2	TRBJ2-7	CASSERVASSYEQYF
TRBV7-2	TRBJ2-7	CASSVRRRGNTYEQYF
TRBV30	TRBJ2-1	CARSGGDDYNEQFF
TRBV5-5	TRBJ2-7	CASSSQGTPTYEQYF
TRBV19	TRBJ1-4	CASSFRTNEKLFF
TRBV29-1	TRBJ2-2	CSVRTSTGELFF
TRBV7-2	TRBJ2-5	CASSSSLETQYF
TRBV27	TRBJ2-1	CASGILVGPNNEQFF
TRBV29-1	TRBJ1-1	CSGEGGTEAFF
TRBV7-6	TRBJ1-1	CASSLAAGSYTEAFF
TRBV7-6	TRBJ2-2	CASSSRNWGANTGELFF
TRBV20-1	TRBJ2-6	CSARDPVLSSGANVLTF
TRBV2	TRBJ2-7	CASRPPGTGGSYEQYF
TRBV9	TRBJ2-3	CASSLGPNTDTQYF
TRBV4-1	TRBJ2-5	CASSQVTVVIVGTQYF
TRBV12-3/TRBV12-4	TRBJ2-7	CASSSVCTIASCGQYF
TRBV4-1	TRBJ1-6	CASTLGQPNSPLHF
TRBV6-6	TRBJ1-1	CASSYSMAGALNTEAFF
TRBV5-6	TRBJ2-3	CASNIKVREGDTQYF
TRBV29-1	TRBJ2-6	CSVRDPRAQGSNVLTF
TRBV7-9	TRBJ1-5	CASSYGWNQPQHF
TRBV7-9	TRBJ2-3	CASSPQFPPGQGSGTDTQYF
TRBV6-2/TRBV6-3	TRBJ1-5	CAGSLGGRGNQPQHF